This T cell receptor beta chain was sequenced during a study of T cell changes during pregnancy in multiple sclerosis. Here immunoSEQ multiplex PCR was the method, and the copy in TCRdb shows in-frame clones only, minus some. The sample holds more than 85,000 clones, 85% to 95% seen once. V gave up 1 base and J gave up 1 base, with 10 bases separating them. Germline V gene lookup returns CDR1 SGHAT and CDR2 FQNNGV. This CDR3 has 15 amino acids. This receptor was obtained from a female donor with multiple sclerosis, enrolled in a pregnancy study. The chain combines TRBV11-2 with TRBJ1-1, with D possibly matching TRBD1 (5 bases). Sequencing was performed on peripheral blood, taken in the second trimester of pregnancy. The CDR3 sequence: CASSLAGGGNTEAFF. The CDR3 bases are TGTGCCAGCAGCTTAGCGGGGGGAGGGAACACTGAAGCTTTCTTT.